A selection of T cell receptor beta chains follows, all from one sample in a study of T cell responses to AZD1222 COVID-19 vaccine. Assay used: immunoSEQ multiplex PCR; TCRdb lists only in-frame clones, some missing. Of some 95,000 clones in the sample, approximately 87% were seen once. This material consisted of peripheral blood, taken 28 days after the second AZD1222 dose. These receptors were obtained from an adult who received the AZD1222 COVID-19 vaccine. CDR3s include the opening cysteine and the closing phenylalanine or tryptophan. The order of the fields is CDR3 length, D gene, V gene, J gene, clone size, CDR3 DNA, CDR3 protein. The D gene is left open where the match is weak. For some rows the clone size is stated as once, few or many, or as a class when expanded; others skip it.

>15|NA|TRBV6-5|TRBJ2-7|NA
TGTGCCAGCAGTTACTCGAAGTCGAGCTCCTACGAGCAGTACTTC
CASSYSKSSSYEQYF
>14|NA|TRBV7-9|TRBJ2-7|NA
TGTGCCAGCAGCTCTACCGGGAATCCCTACGAGCAGTACTTC
CASSSTGNPYEQYF
>14|NA|TRBV6-6|TRBJ1-6|few
TGTGCCTCGGAAGGGGGTTCCTATAATTCACCCCTCCACTTT
CASEGGSYNSPLHF
>13|NA|TRBV30|TRBJ2-3|once
TGTGCCTGGAGTGTAGGTACCACAGATACGCAGTATTTT
CAWSVGTTDTQYF
>15|TRBD2|TRBV7-2|TRBJ2-1|NA
TGTGCCAGCAGTGTTACCGGGACTACCTACAATGAGCAGTTCTTC
CASSVTGTTYNEQFF
>15|NA|TRBV6-2/TRBV6-3|TRBJ2-3|few
TGTGCCAGCAGTTACTTGGGAGAAGCGACAGATACGCAGTATTTT
CASSYLGEATDTQYF
>15|NA|TRBV19|TRBJ1-6|NA
TGTGCCAGTAGTTGGGACCCCGGGGAGGCCTCACCCCTCCACTTT
CASSWDPGEASPLHF
>14|NA|TRBV7-3|TRBJ2-7|NA
TGTGCCAGCAGCTTAGGCGGACTCGACTCCGAGCAGTACTTC
CASSLGGLDSEQYF
>13|NA|TRBV7-3|TRBJ1-1|NA
TGTGCCAGCAGCCTCACCCCCAGGACTGAAGCTTTCTTT
CASSLTPRTEAFF
>15|NA|TRBV6-5|TRBJ2-7|NA
TGTGCCAGCAGTTACTCATTTGACGGGGCCTACGAGCAGTACTTC
CASSYSFDGAYEQYF
>16|NA|TRBV28|TRBJ1-5|NA
TGTGCCAGCAGCTCCGCCCAGCAGGGGCGGGATCAGCCCCAGCATTTT
CASSSAQQGRDQPQHF
>16|TRBD1|TRBV2|TRBJ1-5|NA
TGTGCCAGCAGTGAGGTAGGGACAGGCGACAATCAGCCCCAGCATTTT
CASSEVGTGDNQPQHF
>16|TRBD1|TRBV4-3|TRBJ2-1|NA
TGCGCCAGCAGCCAAGAGACAGGGGGCTCCTACAATGAGCAGTTCTTC
CASSQETGGSYNEQFF
>13|TRBD1|TRBV29-1|TRBJ1-1|NA
TGCAGCGTGGGACAGACAGTGAACACTGAAGCTTTCTTT
CSVGQTVNTEAFF
>13|NA|TRBV2|TRBJ2-2|few
TGTGCCAGCAATCGGGAGTACACCGGGGAGCTGTTTTTT
CASNREYTGELFF
>13|NA|TRBV29-1|TRBJ2-7|once
TGCAGCGTTGAAGCTGAGAGCTCCTACGAGCAGTACTTC
CSVEAESSYEQYF
>13|NA|TRBV5-1|TRBJ2-3|NA
TGCGCCAGCAGCTTGGTACCTACAGATACGCAGTATTTT
CASSLVPTDTQYF
>16|NA|TRBV21-1|TRBJ1-5|once
TGTGCCAGCAGCAAATGGGGCAGGGGGGGCAATCAGCCCCAGCATTTT
CASSKWGRGGNQPQHF
>13|NA|TRBV27|TRBJ1-1|NA
TGTGCCAGCAGTACCACTGTGAACACTGAAGCTTTCTTT
CASSTTVNTEAFF
>14|TRBD1|TRBV6-6|TRBJ1-2|NA
TGTGCCACTTTCCCGACAGGGGGCAGCTATGGCTACACCTTC
CATFPTGGSYGYTF
>16|TRBD1|TRBV29-1|TRBJ2-6|NA
TGCAGCGCCTGGGACAGGGAGACATCTGGGGCCAACGTCCTGACTTTC
CSAWDRETSGANVLTF
>13|NA|TRBV7-8|TRBJ1-1|NA
TGTGCCAGCAGCTCCGGGGCCAGCACTGAAGCTTTCTTT
CASSSGASTEAFF
>12|NA|TRBV30|TRBJ1-6|NA
TGTGCCTGGAGTGATAATAATTCACCCCTCCACTTT
CAWSDNNSPLHF
>18|TRBD1|TRBV19|TRBJ1-1|NA
TGTGCCAGTAGTATAGATCGGGAATGGGACAGGGGCAACACTGAAGCTTTCTTT
CASSIDREWDRGNTEAFF
>15|TRBD2|TRBV7-2|TRBJ2-1|NA
TGTGCCAGCAGCTTAGCCCGGACTAGTGGCTATGAGCAGTTCTTC
CASSLARTSGYEQFF
>12|NA|TRBV19|TRBJ1-6|NA
TGTGCCACTGGTGTTCGGAATTCACCCCTCCACTTT
CATGVRNSPLHF
>12|NA|TRBV27|TRBJ1-2|NA
TGTGCCAGCCCGGCTCTGGGCGGTGGCTACACCTTC
CASPALGGGYTF